Below are 14 T cell receptor beta chains sequenced from a single sample in a study of STAT5B mutations in CD4+ large granular lymphocyte leukemia. TCRdb's table, derived via immunoSEQ multiplex PCR, lists solely in-frame clones and lacks some. The sample records about 30,000 clones, 79% being singletons. The sequenced sample consisted of CD4+ T cells from blood buffy coats. The receptors were sampled from a human donor in good health.

This chain connects TRBV10-3 to TRBJ2-3; 9 nucleotides line up with TRBD2. This CDR3 contains 16 residues. CDR1 is ENHRY, CDR2 SYGVKD, per germline. V lost 0 bases, J lost 4 bases, and 5 bases stayed unmatched. CDR3 nucleotide sequence: TGTGCCATCAGTGAGTCAGTTTCTAGCGGGGCAGATACGCAGTATTTT. It codes for CAISESVSSGADTQYF.

The rearrangement links TRBV11-2 to TRBJ1-2; D is uncertain. Germline V gene sequence: CDR1 SGHAT, CDR2 FQNNGV. The CDR3 is made up of 13 amino acids. Trimming removed 5 bases at V and 3 bases at J, with 10 bases between. CDR3 coding DNA: TGTGCCAGCAGCAACGTAGGGCACTATGGCTACACCTTC. The encoded protein is CASSNVGHYGYTF.

This sequence joins TRBV28 and TRBJ1-2; D not resolved. V gave up 4 bases and J gave up 8 bases, with 8 bases separating them. Germline values: CDR1 MDHEN, CDR2 SYDVKM. The CDR3 sequence is 11 residues long. CDR3 sequence: CASSSPRGYTF. For the CDR3, the DNA is TGTGCCAGCAGTTCCCCTCGGGGCTACACCTTC.

This chain links TRBV11-3 with TRBJ1-2, with D perhaps TRBD1 (6 bases). Looked up from germline, CDR1 is SGHNT and CDR2 is YENEEA. Deletions cut 2 bases from V and 8 bases from J, with 15 bases between. The CDR3 loop spans 14 amino acids. CDR3 sequence: CASSLSRGARGYTF. CDR3 bases: TGTGCCAGCAGCTTATCGCGGGGGGCGAGGGGCTACACCTTC.

The chain recombines TRBV11-3 with TRBJ1-1, with 7 bases that match TRBD1. This CDR3 spans 13 amino acids. The V gene's germline CDR1 is SGHNT and CDR2 YENEEA. V was pared by 7 bases and J by 4 bases, with 6 bases of the junction left unmatched. The CDR3 nucleotides read TGTGCCAGCAATCGACAGGGCGGCACTGAAGCTTTCTTT. This encodes CASNRQGGTEAFF.

This clone was seen just once. The V call is TRBV29-1, the J call TRBJ2-2; 11 bases are shared with TRBD2. In germline, CDR1 is SQVTM, CDR2 ANQGSEA. The V gene end was trimmed by 7 bases and the J gene end by 0 bases; junction bases not matched to a gene: 7. This CDR3 has 16 residues. This chain's CDR3 is CSARTSGRANTGELFF. CDR3 DNA: TGCAGCGCTCGGACTAGCGGGCGGGCGAACACCGGGGAGCTGTTTTTT.

The rearrangement links TRBV21-1 to TRBJ2-3; the table assigns TRBD2, which was not confirmed against the DNA. TRBV21-1 is marked as a pseudogene. This CDR3 comprises 16 residues. The chain's CDR3 is CASSKEIAEDTDTQYF. In nucleotides, the CDR3 is TGTGCCAGCAGCAAAGAGATAGCGGAGGACACAGATACGCAGTATTTT.

V usage is TRBV19 and J usage is TRBJ2-4, with 8 bases that match TRBD2. The CDR3 runs 17 residues. The V and J ends lost 5 bases and 0 bases, in that order; junction bases with no gene match: 9. Germline CDR1 and CDR2: LNHDA and SQIVND (reference sequence). The CDR3 DNA sequence: TGTGCCAGTAGTCCTCCGGGAGGGCTTGGAGCCAAAAACATTCAGTACTTC. It specifies CASSPPGGLGAKNIQYF.

The chain joins TRBV30 to TRBJ2-5; TRBD1 might be the D (7 bases). CDR3 length equals 12 residues. CDR1 and CDR2 (germline): GTSNPN, SVGIG (reference sequence). V lost 8 bases and J 4 bases, leaving 14 bases between the germline ends. This chain's CDR3 is CATRRDRETQYF. DNA for the CDR3: TGTGCCACGCGGCGGGACAGAGAGACCCAGTACTTC.

This clone was picked up a small number of times. V is TRBV19 and J is TRBJ2-7, with D perhaps TRBD1 (6 bases). The germline V gene encodes CDR1 LNHDA and CDR2 SQIVND (reference sequence). The CDR3 loop spans 11 amino acids. V was shortened by 8 bases and J by 3 bases, with 8 bases between the two germline ends. CDR3 sequence (DNA): TGTGCCAGTTCAGGGGACTACGAGCAGTACTTC. It codes for CASSGDYEQYF.

This chain joins TRBV29-1 and TRBJ2-2, with a possible D match to TRBD1 (6 bases). Germline assignment: CDR1 SQVTM and CDR2 ANQGSEA. CDR3 length: 13 residues. Trimming pared 6 bases from V and 3 bases from J, leaving 11 bases between. As DNA, the CDR3 is TGCAGCGTGGACACAGGGTACACCGGGGAGCTGTTTTTT. Its protein product is CSVDTGYTGELFF.

The chain links TRBV11-3 to TRBJ2-2; a possible D gene is TRBD2 (6 bases). This CDR3 spans 17 amino acids. Germline loops: CDR1 SGHNT, CDR2 YENEEA. V was pared by 4 bases and J by 5 bases, with 20 bases between. For the CDR3, the DNA is TGTGCCAGCAGCTGGGAAGCCATAGCGGTATTAACCGGGGAGCTGTTTTTT. Amino acids: CASSWEAIAVLTGELFF.

This chain joins TRBV6-6 and TRBJ2-1, with 14 positions matching TRBD2. Germline assignment: CDR1 MNHNY and CDR2 SVGAGI (reference sequence). The CDR3 is made up of 15 amino acids. V was pared by 5 bases and J by 12 bases, with 9 bases of the junction left unmatched. The CDR3: CASSLVPGTSGRQFF. CDR3 nucleotide sequence: TGTGCCAGCAGTCTCGTTCCCGGGACTAGCGGGAGGCAGTTCTTC.

This clone has just one count. The chain recombines TRBV23-1 with TRBJ1-4; 9 positions match TRBD1. TRBV23-1 is an ORF, with its function uncertain. The CDR3 totals 19 residues. Losses at the gene ends were 2 bases for V and 0 bases for J; bases not matched to a gene: 10. For the CDR3, the DNA is TGCGCCAGCAGTCAAATCCTCCGGGACAGGGTAACAACTAATGAAAAACTGTTTTTT. This gives the protein CASSQILRDRVTTNEKLFF.